These 9 T cell receptor beta chains were sequenced from one sample in a study of T cells in narcolepsy. This table comes from immunoSEQ multiplex PCR, and its TCRdb copy is limited to in-frame clones, with some not included. The repertoire holds tens of thousands of clones, with approximately 80% as singletons. Sample: CD45RA- memory CD4+ T cells from PBMCs. The receptors shown here come from a human donor with narcolepsy.

The chain has TRBV7-2 and TRBJ2-7; D is possibly TRBD2 (7 bases). CDR1 SGHTA and CDR2 FQGNSA come from the germline V gene. V lost 1 base, J lost 2 bases, and 15 bases lay in between. The CDR3 length is 16 residues. CDR3 in amino acids: CASSLVGGGLPYEQYF. CDR3 DNA sequence: TGTGCCAGCAGCTTAGTAGGGGGGGGTCTTCCCTACGAGCAGTACTTC.

This chain joins TRBV6-1 and TRBJ2-7; D may be TRBD2 (6 bases). Trimming pared 7 bases from V and 2 bases from J, leaving 9 bases between. Germline V gene sequence: CDR1 MNHNS, CDR2 SASEGT. The CDR3 has 12 amino acids. CDR3 DNA sequence: TGTGCCAGCACTCGGGGGACCTACGAGCAGTACTTC. Translation gives CASTRGTYEQYF.

V and J are TRBV6-5 and TRBJ1-1, with 8 bases fitting TRBD1. The germline V gene has CDR1 MNHEY and CDR2 SVGAGI. This CDR3 contains 11 residues. V gave up 7 bases and J gave up 12 bases; unmatched junction bases: 7. The DNA for the CDR3 is TGTGCCAGCACACAGGGGGGAGGGTCTTTCTTT. Translated, it gives CASTQGGGSFF.

This chain links TRBV27 with TRBJ2-2; TRBD1 is a possible D gene (5 bases). CDR3 length: 14 amino acids. Trimming took 5 bases from V and 5 from J, leaving 12 bases between them. Germline CDR1 reads MNHEY; CDR2 reads SMNVEV (reference sequence). The CDR3 reads CASSVTQGTGELFF. The CDR3 nucleotides read TGTGCCAGCAGTGTCACGCAGGGTACCGGGGAGCTGTTTTTT.

This clone has more than one count but fewer than ten. This chain uses TRBV19 with TRBJ2-2; unclear D gene. The germline CDR1 and CDR2 sequences are LNHDA and SQIVND (reference sequence). The length of the CDR3 is 13 residues. V was trimmed by 2 bases and J by 4 bases, leaving 5 bases between them. The CDR3 spells CASSIFPTGELFF. CDR3 DNA: TGTGCCAGTAGTATATTCCCCACCGGGGAGCTGTTTTTT. Full variable domain (outside the CDR3, taken from reference TRBV19 and TRBJ2-2): DGGITQSPKYLFRKEGQNVTLSCEQNLNHDAMYWYRQDPGQGLRLIYYSQIVNDFQKGDIAEGYSVSREKKESFPLTVTSAQKNPTAFYLCASSIFPTGELFFGEGSRLTVL.

To note about this clone: A junction end diverges from the germline sequence, so it may reflect a read error. Distinct nucleotide sequences in the sample also encode this CDR3. The chain employs TRBV28 and TRBJ1-4; 7 bases are a match to TRBD1. Germline CDR1 and CDR2: MDHEN and SYDVKM. The CDR3 is made up of 15 amino acids. The CDR3 protein is CASSRGGTANEKLFF. The DNA for the CDR3 is TGTGCCAGCAGTCGAGGGGGCACCGCTAATGAAAAACTTTTTTTT. Variable domain in full (rest from reference TRBV28 and TRBJ1-4): DVKVTQSSRYLVKRTGEKVFLECVQDMDHENMFWYRQDPGLGLRLIYFSYDVKMKEKGDIPEGYSVSREKKERFSLILESASTNQTSMYLCASSRGGTANEKLFFGSGTQLSVL.

This clone was seen only a few times. The chain couples TRBV23-1 to TRBJ1-1; maybe TRBD1 (5 bases). TRBV23-1 falls under the ORF class, with uncertain function. The CDR3 has 15 amino acids. V was cut by 4 bases and J by 4 bases, with 16 bases left in between. The CDR3 protein is CASSRGPRSGTEAFF. CDR3 coding DNA: TGCGCCAGCAGTCGGGGACCGCGGTCGGGCACTGAAGCTTTCTTT.

The chain recombines TRBV6-5 with TRBJ2-1; D gene unclear. Trimming took off 6 bases at V and 9 bases at J, with 12 bases between the two ends. The germline V gene encodes CDR1 MNHEY and CDR2 SVGAGI. This CDR3 spans 12 amino acids. For the CDR3, the DNA is TGTGCCAGCAGCAGCGCTCTTAGTGAGCAGTTCTTC. This translates into CASSSALSEQFF.

J is TRBJ1-5 and V is TRBV5-5; D is possibly TRBD1 (6 bases). V was trimmed by 4 bases and J by 1 base, leaving 15 bases between them. Germline V gives CDR1 SGHKS, CDR2 YYEKEE (reference sequence). The CDR3 extends over 16 amino acids. CDR3 loop: CASSLRGGESNQPQHF. The CDR3 DNA is TGTGCCAGCAGCCTCAGGGGAGGCGAAAGCAATCAGCCCCAGCATTTT.